The present T cell receptor beta chain was sequenced within a study of T-cell memory formation after mild COVID-19. Study information: The TCR clusters were mostly specific to one donor. Study-wide findings and caveats: Prior to infection, memory already included some responding clones, suggesting cross-reactive memory joined. SARS-CoV-2 specificity of second-wave clones peaking day 37 was unconfirmed.

Using constant-segment primers, 5'RACE produced TCR alpha and TCR beta cDNA libraries carrying sample barcodes and UMIs. TCRdb re-called the 5' RACE reads through MiXCR, storing one row per CDR3 protein. The sample consists of around 320,000 distinct CDR3 sequences, roughly a fifth of them appearing once. This CDR3 is 17 amino acids long. Germline V lookup: CDR1 SGHAT, CDR2 FQNNGV. Trimming cost V 5 bases and J 2 bases; bases outside gene matches: 13. As to this clonotype: The target antigen is unknown.

The chain employs TRBV11-2 and TRBJ2-3; 7 nucleotides line up with TRBD2. The sequenced sample was PBMCs or a T cell subset sorted from them (not recorded which). The receptor was derived from a young man who had mild COVID-19 (a few samples of this study predate the infection). Cell type and time point are not known. The CDR3 reads CASSHQGLGGDTDTQYF. In nucleotides, the CDR3 is TGTGCCAGCAGCCACCAAGGGTTGGGGGGGGACACAGATACGCAGTATTTT. Supplemented by reference TRBV11-2 and TRBJ2-3, the full variable domain reads EAGVAQSPRYKIIEKRQSVAFWCNPISGHATLYWYQQILGQGPKLLIQFQNNGVVDDSQLPKDRFSAERLKGVDSTLKIQPAKLEDSAVYLCASSHQGLGGDTDTQYFGPGTRLTVL.